This is a list of T cell receptor beta chains from one sample in a study of beta chain features in type 1 diabetes. Libraries were prepared by immunoSEQ multiplex PCR; TCRdb keeps only in-frame clonotypes and omits some of them. The table lists approximately 58,000 clones, about 64% of them singletons. The source material was stem cell memory CD4+ T cells from blood. These TCRs come from a woman in her twenties or thirties with type 1 diabetes. CDR3s include the opening cysteine and the closing phenylalanine or tryptophan. Fields, in order: J gene, D gene, V gene, clone size, CDR3 protein, CDR3 DNA. The D gene is left open where the match is weak. A row's size may be missing; if present it is once, few, many or a size class.

TRBJ1-2 | - | TRBV29-1 | - | CSARRALNYGYTF | TGCAGCGCCCGGAGGGCTTTAAACTATGGCTACACCTTC
TRBJ2-1 | - | TRBV7-2 | - | CASTDYPSYNEQFF | TGTGCCAGCACCGACTACCCCTCCTACAATGAGCAGTTCTTC
TRBJ1-5 | TRBD1 | TRBV19 | once | CASSKPGQADQPQHF | TGTGCCAGTAGTAAACCGGGACAGGCCGACCAGCCCCAGCATTTT
TRBJ1-5 | TRBD1 | TRBV28 | once | CASSPPDRGPPKTQHF | TGTGCCAGCAGTCCCCCCGACAGGGGGCCCCCGAAGACCCAGCATTTT
TRBJ2-1 | - | TRBV11-2 | - | CASSLGAEQFF | TGTGCCAGCAGCTTAGGGGCTGAGCAGTTCTTC
TRBJ2-7 | TRBD1 | TRBV15 | - | CATGNGQGMIGAYEQYF | TGTGCCACCGGGAATGGACAGGGGATGATTGGGGCCTACGAGCAGTACTTC
TRBJ2-5 | - | TRBV28 | - | CASSLQRASLQETQYF | TGTGCCAGCAGTCTTCAGAGGGCTAGCCTGCAAGAGACCCAGTACTTC
TRBJ2-7 | - | TRBV11-1 | few | CASSGQGYEQYF | TGTGCCAGCAGCGGTCAGGGGTACGAGCAGTACTTC
TRBJ1-5 | - | TRBV21-1 | - | CASSPGRDRVVQPQHF | TGTGCCAGCAGCCCCGGCCGGGACAGGGTTGTTCAGCCCCAGCATTTT
TRBJ2-3 | - | TRBV5-1 | few | CASSLYGTSTDTQYF | TGCGCCAGCAGCTTGTATGGGACTAGCACAGATACGCAGTATTTT
TRBJ2-1 | - | TRBV28 | - | CASSSGQRYNEQFF | TGTGCCAGCAGTTCAGGGCAGAGATACAATGAGCAGTTCTTC
TRBJ2-7 | TRBD2 | TRBV10-3 | few | CAIRDLAGDEQYF | TGTGCCATCAGAGACTTGGCGGGAGACGAGCAGTACTTC
TRBJ1-1 | - | TRBV9 | - | CASSVGSTNTEAFF | TGTGCCAGCAGCGTAGGAAGCACTAACACTGAAGCTTTCTTT
TRBJ1-5 | TRBD1 | TRBV19 | - | CASSIPRGQNQPQHF | TGTGCCAGTAGTATCCCCAGGGGGCAGAATCAGCCCCAGCATTTT
TRBJ2-7 | TRBD2 | TRBV19 | few | CASSYGGSFYEQYF | TGTGCCAGTAGTTATGGCGGGAGCTTCTACGAGCAGTACTTC
TRBJ2-3 | - | TRBV10-3 | - | CAISLTTTSTDTQYF | TGTGCCATCAGCCTGACGACGACTAGCACAGATACGCAGTATTTT
TRBJ2-1 | TRBD2 | TRBV25-1 | - | CASRWTSVNEQFF | TGTGCCAGCAGATGGACTAGCGTCAATGAGCAGTTCTTC
TRBJ1-2 | - | TRBV29-1 | - | CSVGEGGGYGYTF | TGCAGCGTTGGGGAGGGTGGCGGCTATGGCTACACCTTC
TRBJ2-4 | TRBD2 | TRBV6-4 | - | CASSDQGGGGNIQYF | TGTGCCAGCAGTGATCAAGGCGGGGGGGGAAACATTCAGTACTTC
TRBJ2-1 | - | TRBV5-1 | few | CASSLTGSGEQFF | TGCGCCAGCAGCTTAACCGGTTCGGGTGAGCAGTTCTTC
TRBJ2-7 | - | TRBV30 | few | CAWSGAGAFIEQYF | TGTGCCTGGAGCGGGGCGGGGGCATTCATCGAGCAGTACTTC
TRBJ2-2 | TRBD2 | TRBV5-1 | - | CASSLKRASGSPGELFF | TGCGCCAGCAGCTTGAAGAGGGCTAGCGGGAGTCCCGGGGAGCTGTTTTTT
TRBJ1-2 | TRBD1 | TRBV5-1 | - | CASSSGTASPYGYTF | TGCGCCAGCAGCTCGGGGACAGCCTCTCCTTATGGCTACACCTTC
TRBJ1-1 | - | TRBV6-1 | - | CASSEMNREAFF | TGTGCCAGCAGTGAGATGAACAGAGAAGCTTTCTTT
TRBJ1-2 | - | TRBV4-1 | - | CASSQDRVRRTEGYTF | TGCGCCAGCAGCCAAGATCGGGTTCGAAGGACAGAGGGCTACACCTTC
TRBJ1-3 | - | TRBV9 | once | CASSVGQTGNTIYF | TGTGCCAGCAGCGTAGGGCAGACTGGAAACACCATATATTTT
TRBJ2-7 | - | TRBV2 | few | CASSYGGGSTYEQYF | TGTGCCAGCAGTTACGGAGGTGGGTCAACCTACGAGCAGTACTTC
TRBJ1-2 | TRBD1 | TRBV4-2 | - | CASSQEGQRANYGYTF | TGTGCCAGCAGCCAAGAGGGACAGCGCGCTAACTATGGCTACACCTTC
TRBJ2-7 | - | TRBV11-3 | once | CASSPGSGESYEQYF | TGTGCCAGCAGCCCGGGGTCGGGGGAGTCCTACGAGCAGTACTTC
TRBJ2-1 | TRBD2 | TRBV14 | - | CASNPSGAYNEQFF | TGTGCCAGCAACCCTAGCGGGGCCTACAATGAGCAGTTCTTC
TRBJ2-3 | TRBD1 | TRBV11-2 | - | CASSLDRVADTQYF | TGTGCCAGCAGCCTCGACAGGGTTGCAGATACGCAGTATTTT
TRBJ1-4 | - | TRBV29-1 | - | CSVEVEGTNEKLFF | TGCAGCGTCGAAGTGGAGGGCACTAATGAAAAACTGTTTTTT
TRBJ1-5 | TRBD1 | TRBV19 | - | CATQTDRGPGQPQHF | TGTGCCACCCAGACGGACAGGGGGCCAGGTCAGCCCCAGCATTTT
TRBJ1-1 | - | TRBV14 | few | CASSRPPGPRGAFF | TGTGCCAGCAGCCGACCCCCCGGGCCCCGGGGGGCTTTCTTT
TRBJ2-3 | TRBD2 | TRBV7-9 | few | CASSRRRLAGEWDTQYF | TGTGCCAGCAGCCGTAGACGACTAGCGGGAGAGTGGGATACGCAGTATTTT
TRBJ2-3 | - | TRBV7-3 | - | CASSLEGADTQYF | TGTGCCAGCAGCTTAGAGGGCGCAGATACGCAGTATTTT
TRBJ1-1 | - | TRBV6-6 | few | CASSRGRLTEAFF | TGTGCCAGCAGCAGGGGCAGGCTGACTGAAGCTTTCTTT
TRBJ2-3 | - | TRBV18 | - | CASSRASSTDTQYF | TGTGCCAGCTCACGAGCGTCTAGCACAGATACGCAGTATTTT
TRBJ1-5 | TRBD1 | TRBV29-1 | few | CSASDRNNQPQHF | TGCAGCGCCTCGGACAGGAATAATCAGCCCCAGCATTTT
TRBJ2-3 | TRBD1 | TRBV5-4 | - | CASSKGQTTDTQYF | TGTGCCAGCAGCAAGGGACAGACCACAGATACGCAGTATTTT
TRBJ1-1 | TRBD1 | TRBV7-3 | few | CASSTLDRGHVAFF | TGTGCCAGCAGCACTTTGGACAGGGGGCACGTCGCTTTCTTT
TRBJ2-5 | TRBD2 | TRBV5-6 | - | CASSLGGRALKETQYF | TGTGCCAGCAGCTTGGGCGGGAGGGCCCTCAAGGAGACCCAGTACTTC
TRBJ1-2 | - | TRBV30 | - | CAWRGTWRGYTF | TGTGCCTGGAGGGGGACATGGAGAGGCTACACCTTC
TRBJ1-2 | TRBD1 | TRBV28 | - | CASSPGQGADGYTF | TGTGCCAGCAGTCCGGGACAGGGGGCGGATGGCTACACCTTC
TRBJ1-5 | TRBD1 | TRBV27 | few | CASRAFFGQEYSNQPQHF | TGTGCCAGCAGGGCTTTCTTCGGACAGGAATATAGCAATCAGCCCCAGCATTTT
TRBJ2-1 | - | TRBV11-3 | - | CASSLDLESRSYNEQFF | TGTGCCAGCAGCTTAGATCTGGAGTCGAGATCCTACAATGAGCAGTTCTTC
TRBJ1-2 | - | TRBV5-1 | - | CASSLDKANYGYTF | TGCGCCAGCAGCTTGGACAAAGCTAACTATGGCTACACCTTC
TRBJ1-1 | TRBD1 | TRBV5-1 | - | CASSGQGENTEAFF | TGCGCCAGCAGCGGACAGGGAGAGAACACTGAAGCTTTCTTT
TRBJ2-1 | - | TRBV2 | - | CASTGITNEQFF | TGTGCCAGCACAGGGATAACGAATGAGCAGTTCTTC
TRBJ2-7 | TRBD2 | TRBV7-9 | few | CASSPGLADPQSIDEQYF | TGTGCCAGCAGCCCAGGACTAGCGGACCCGCAGAGTATCGACGAGCAGTACTTC
TRBJ2-5 | TRBD2 | TRBV7-9 | - | CASSTSRRLAGETQYF | TGTGCCAGCAGCACCTCCCGGCGGCTAGCGGGAGAGACCCAGTACTTC
TRBJ2-7 | - | TRBV2 | once | CASSDPSRKYF | TGTGCCAGCAGTGATCCCTCCAGGAAGTACTTC
TRBJ2-5 | - | TRBV29-1 | few | CSVESGGQTQYF | TGCAGCGTTGAATCCGGCGGTCAGACCCAGTACTTC
TRBJ1-1 | - | TRBV11-3 | - | CASTRGQGMNTEAFF | TGTGCCAGCACCCGAGGGCAGGGGATGAACACTGAAGCTTTCTTT